A selection of T cell receptor beta chains follows, all from one sample in a study of blood T cell repertoires in COVID-19. TCRdb's table, derived via immunoSEQ multiplex PCR, lists solely in-frame clones and lacks some. This table holds under 250,000 clones, 65% to 90% found once. Source material: peripheral blood. These receptors all stem from a woman aged 70 to 79 with acute or convalescent COVID-19. Both conserved end residues are part of each CDR3. Each record gives: V gene, clone size, D gene, J gene, CDR3 protein, CDR3 DNA. A D gene is named only where the DNA matches it firmly. For some rows the clone size is stated as once, few or many, or as a class when expanded; others skip it.

V: TRBV19; size: .; D: TRBD2; J: TRBJ2-2; CDR3: CASINSRGRTTGELFF; DNA: TGTGCCAGCATCAACAGTCGCGGGAGGACCACCGGGGAGCTGTTTTTT
V: TRBV6-5; size: .; D: .; J: TRBJ1-4; CDR3: CASSQGLLGEKLFF; DNA: TGTGCCAGCAGTCAGGGGCTACTTGGTGAAAAACTGTTTTTT
V: TRBV9; size: .; D: .; J: TRBJ1-6; CDR3: CASSADFSYNSPLHF; DNA: TGTGCCAGCAGCGCGGACTTCTCCTATAATTCACCCCTCCACTTT
V: TRBV30; size: .; D: TRBD2; J: TRBJ2-5; CDR3: CAWSYSGVRETQYF; DNA: TGTGCCTGGAGTTATAGCGGGGTTAGAGAGACCCAGTACTTC
V: TRBV9; size: .; D: .; J: TRBJ2-3; CDR3: CASSVGPSGFTDTQYF; DNA: TGTGCCAGCAGCGTAGGCCCGAGCGGGTTCACAGATACGCAGTATTTT
V: TRBV7-6; size: .; D: .; J: TRBJ1-2; CDR3: CASSLEAAGDYGYTF; DNA: TGTGCCAGCAGCTTAGAAGCGGCAGGGGACTATGGCTACACCTTC
V: TRBV2; size: .; D: TRBD1; J: TRBJ2-2; CDR3: CASSEIGQGFGELFF; DNA: TGTGCCAGCAGTGAAATTGGACAGGGGTTCGGGGAGCTGTTTTTT
V: TRBV6-5; size: .; D: .; J: TRBJ2-3; CDR3: CASSRLGGDTQYF; DNA: TGTGCCAGCAGCAGGCTAGGGGGAGATACGCAGTATTTT
V: TRBV5-4; size: .; D: .; J: TRBJ2-5; CDR3: CASSLDSWETQYF; DNA: TGTGCCAGCAGCTTGGACTCTTGGGAGACCCAGTACTTC
V: TRBV9; size: .; D: .; J: TRBJ2-5; CDR3: CASSVATLEGETQYF; DNA: TGTGCCAGCAGCGTAGCCACTCTCGAGGGAGAGACCCAGTACTTC
V: TRBV7-2; size: once; D: .; J: TRBJ1-1; CDR3: CASSFGQLLNTEAFF; DNA: TGTGCCAGCAGCTTCGGACAGCTCCTGAACACTGAAGCTTTCTTT
V: TRBV7-2; size: few; D: .; J: TRBJ2-7; CDR3: CASSLVWSPFGEQYF; DNA: TGTGCCAGCAGCTTAGTTTGGTCGCCGTTCGGCGAGCAGTACTTC
V: TRBV18; size: .; D: TRBD1; J: TRBJ1-5; CDR3: CASSPNPGGQPQHF; DNA: TGTGCCAGCTCACCAAATCCAGGGGGGCAGCCCCAGCATTTT
V: TRBV7-2; size: .; D: TRBD2; J: TRBJ2-2; CDR3: CASSLLSGGATGELFF; DNA: TGTGCCAGCAGCTTATTAAGCGGGGGGGCCACCGGGGAGCTGTTTTTT
V: TRBV28; size: .; D: .; J: TRBJ2-7; CDR3: CASSQQGQAYEQYF; DNA: TGTGCCAGCAGCCAGCAGGGTCAGGCCTACGAGCAGTACTTC
V: TRBV3-1/TRBV3-2; size: .; D: TRBD2; J: TRBJ2-5; CDR3: CASSQGVSGGYQETQYF; DNA: TGTGCCAGCAGCCAAGGCGTCAGCGGGGGGTACCAAGAGACCCAGTACTTC
V: TRBV29-1; size: few; D: .; J: TRBJ2-5; CDR3: CSFMDKAAQYF; DNA: TGCAGCTTCATGGACAAAGCCGCCCAGTACTTC
V: TRBV5-8; size: few; D: TRBD1; J: TRBJ2-7; CDR3: CASSKGAASYEQYF; DNA: TGTGCCAGCAGCAAGGGGGCTGCCTCCTACGAGCAGTACTTC
V: TRBV3-1/TRBV3-2; size: once; D: TRBD1; J: TRBJ1-4; CDR3: CASSPGQEIDNEKLFF; DNA: TGTGCCAGCAGCCCTGGACAGGAGATCGATAATGAAAAACTGTTTTTT
V: TRBV6-5; size: .; D: .; J: TRBJ1-2; CDR3: CASSYGGYGYTF; DNA: TGTGCCAGCAGTTATGGCGGGTATGGCTACACCTTC
V: TRBV19; size: .; D: TRBD1; J: TRBJ1-5; CDR3: CASQTGREPQHF; DNA: TGTGCCAGTCAGACAGGGCGGGAGCCCCAGCATTTT
V: TRBV3-1/TRBV3-2; size: .; D: .; J: TRBJ2-2; CDR3: CASSPLGAASNTGELFF; DNA: TGTGCCAGCAGCCCGTTGGGGGCGGCCTCGAACACCGGGGAGCTGTTTTTT
V: TRBV6-5; size: .; D: .; J: TRBJ2-1; CDR3: CASRGASYNEQFF; DNA: TGTGCCAGCAGAGGGGCGTCCTACAATGAGCAGTTCTTC
V: TRBV2; size: .; D: .; J: TRBJ2-1; CDR3: CASSRVAYNEQFF; DNA: TGTGCCAGCAGCCGGGTAGCCTACAATGAGCAGTTCTTC
V: TRBV7-2; size: once; D: .; J: TRBJ1-3; CDR3: CASSLGRGSGNTIYF; DNA: TGTGCCAGCAGCTTAGGAAGGGGTTCCGGAAACACCATATATTTT
V: TRBV10-3; size: .; D: .; J: TRBJ1-2; CDR3: CANSGTAPRLGYGYTF; DNA: TGTGCCAACTCAGGGACTGCGCCACGCCTTGGCTATGGCTACACCTTC
V: TRBV28; size: .; D: TRBD2; J: TRBJ2-3; CDR3: CASSPPRGAGDTQYF; DNA: TGTGCCAGCAGCCCCCCGCGGGGGGCGGGAGATACGCAGTATTTT
V: TRBV4-1; size: .; D: .; J: TRBJ2-7; CDR3: CASSQAGLGLEQYF; DNA: TGCGCCAGCAGCCAAGCAGGACTCGGGCTCGAGCAGTACTTC
V: TRBV5-8; size: .; D: .; J: TRBJ1-5; CDR3: CASSWAQGPQPQHF; DNA: TGTGCCAGCAGCTGGGCCCAGGGGCCTCAGCCCCAGCATTTT
V: TRBV4-2; size: .; D: .; J: TRBJ1-3; CDR3: CASSQELRGGVSGNTIYF; DNA: TGTGCCAGCAGCCAAGAACTTCGGGGGGGTGTATCTGGAAACACCATATATTTT
V: TRBV7-6; size: .; D: TRBD2; J: TRBJ2-2; CDR3: CASSSGLAGANTGELFF; DNA: TGTGCCAGCAGCTCGGGACTAGCGGGGGCCAACACCGGGGAGCTGTTTTTT
V: TRBV6-5; size: .; D: TRBD1; J: TRBJ1-1; CDR3: CASRGTVSEAFF; DNA: TGTGCCAGCAGGGGGACAGTATCTGAAGCTTTCTTT
V: TRBV7-2; size: .; D: .; J: TRBJ2-7; CDR3: CASSSLGFTQYF; DNA: TGTGCCAGCAGCTCGCTAGGTTTTACGCAGTACTTC
V: TRBV10-3; size: once; D: .; J: TRBJ1-1; CDR3: CAIGGGTEAFF; DNA: TGTGCCATCGGGGGGGGTACTGAAGCTTTCTTT
V: TRBV12-5; size: .; D: .; J: TRBJ1-1; CDR3: CASALQVESTEAFF; DNA: TGTGCTAGTGCCCTGCAGGTAGAGAGCACTGAAGCTTTCTTT
V: TRBV12-3/TRBV12-4; size: few; D: TRBD1; J: TRBJ1-1; CDR3: CASSLNQGAEAFF; DNA: TGTGCCAGCAGTCTAAATCAGGGGGCGGAAGCTTTCTTT
V: TRBV5-4; size: .; D: .; J: TRBJ1-3; CDR3: CASSLTGLSGNTIYF; DNA: TGTGCCAGCAGCTTGACAGGTCTCTCTGGAAACACCATATATTTT
V: TRBV2; size: .; D: .; J: TRBJ1-1; CDR3: CASRAQGPVNTEAFF; DNA: TGTGCCAGCAGGGCACAGGGACCAGTTAACACTGAAGCTTTCTTT
V: TRBV5-1; size: .; D: TRBD1; J: TRBJ1-2; CDR3: CASSQPDRGRLGYTF; DNA: TGCGCCAGCAGCCAACCGGACAGGGGAAGATTGGGCTACACCTTC
V: TRBV7-9; size: once; D: .; J: TRBJ1-1; CDR3: CASSLSGRTEAFF; DNA: TGTGCCAGCAGCTTATCAGGTCGCACTGAAGCTTTCTTT
V: TRBV5-1; size: .; D: TRBD1; J: TRBJ1-2; CDR3: CASSPRTGGGGYTF; DNA: TGCGCCAGCAGCCCCCGGACAGGGGGTGGGGGCTACACCTTC
V: TRBV7-9; size: .; D: .; J: TRBJ1-3; CDR3: CASSLVSGEGNTIYF; DNA: TGTGCCAGCAGCTTAGTTTCAGGGGAAGGAAACACCATATATTTT
V: TRBV3-1/TRBV3-2; size: once; D: .; J: TRBJ1-1; CDR3: CASSRSLGGRAEAFF; DNA: TGTGCCAGCAGCCGATCCCTCGGGGGGAGGGCTGAAGCTTTCTTT
V: TRBV28; size: once; D: TRBD2; J: TRBJ2-3; CDR3: CASSLVTSGGPLTDTQYF; DNA: TGTGCCAGCAGTTTGGTGACTAGCGGGGGACCCTTAACAGATACGCAGTATTTT
V: TRBV30; size: .; D: TRBD1; J: TRBJ2-7; CDR3: CAWSPGQGHNEQYF; DNA: TGTGCCTGGAGCCCGGGACAGGGGCACAACGAGCAGTACTTC
V: TRBV7-9; size: .; D: .; J: TRBJ1-4; CDR3: CASSLLRGQIATNEKLFF; DNA: TGTGCCAGCAGCTTACTACGGGGTCAGATTGCAACTAATGAAAAACTGTTTTTT
V: TRBV7-9; size: .; D: .; J: TRBJ1-3; CDR3: CASSLGTGNTIYF; DNA: TGTGCCAGCAGCTTAGGGACAGGAAACACCATATATTTT
V: TRBV29-1; size: once; D: TRBD1; J: TRBJ1-2; CDR3: CSVEQGGGYTF; DNA: TGCAGCGTTGAGCAGGGGGGTGGCTACACCTTC
V: TRBV2; size: .; D: .; J: TRBJ1-2; CDR3: CASQTPPDGYTF; DNA: TGTGCCAGCCAAACTCCCCCCGATGGCTACACCTTC
V: TRBV24-1; size: .; D: TRBD2; J: TRBJ2-3; CDR3: CATSDGLADTQYF; DNA: TGTGCCACCAGTGACGGACTAGCAGATACGCAGTATTTT
V: TRBV12-3/TRBV12-4; size: .; D: .; J: TRBJ1-2; CDR3: CASSLTSYGYTF; DNA: TGTGCCAGCAGTTTAACCAGCTATGGCTACACCTTC
V: TRBV27; size: few; D: .; J: TRBJ1-6; CDR3: CATSSDTRSYNSPLHF; DNA: TGTGCCACCAGCAGTGACACCCGCTCCTATAATTCACCCCTCCACTTT
V: TRBV6-6; size: .; D: .; J: TRBJ1-2; CDR3: CASSYSAGGYGYTF; DNA: TGTGCCAGCAGTTACTCGGCAGGCGGGTATGGCTACACCTTC